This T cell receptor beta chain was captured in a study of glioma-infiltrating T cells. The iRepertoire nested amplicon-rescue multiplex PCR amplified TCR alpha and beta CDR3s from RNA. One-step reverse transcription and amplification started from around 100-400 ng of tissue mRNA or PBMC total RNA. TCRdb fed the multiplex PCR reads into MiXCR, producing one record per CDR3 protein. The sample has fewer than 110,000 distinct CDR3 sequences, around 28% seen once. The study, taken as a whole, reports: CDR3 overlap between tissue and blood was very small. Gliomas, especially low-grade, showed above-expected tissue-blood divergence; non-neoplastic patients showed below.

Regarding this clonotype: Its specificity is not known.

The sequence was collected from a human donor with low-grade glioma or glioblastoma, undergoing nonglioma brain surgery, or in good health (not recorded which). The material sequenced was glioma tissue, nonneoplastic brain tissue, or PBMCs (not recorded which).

CDR3 residues: CASSPTGTSNYGYTF. CDR3 coding DNA: TGTGCCAGCTCACCTACGGGGACATCCAACTATGGCTACACCTTC. The genes are TRBV18 and TRBJ1-2, with D possibly TRBD1 on 6 matching bases. V lost 3 bases, J lost 2 bases, and 13 bases lay in between. This CDR3 has 15 amino acids. Germline CDR1 is KGHSH and CDR2 is LQKENI.